A single sample gave rise to the 23 T cell receptor beta chains below, sequenced in a study of T-cell memory formation after mild COVID-19. TCRdb analysed the 5' RACE reads with MiXCR anew, one entry per CDR3 protein. Here the sample spans 45,000 to 50,000 distinct CDR3 sequences, about 7% being singletons. Sequencing was carried out using PBMCs or a T cell subset sorted from them (not recorded which). Receptors were obtained from a man between 18 and 35 years old who had mild COVID-19 (a few samples of this study predate the infection). Cell type and time point are not known.

Many counts were recorded for this clonotype. The rearrangement joins TRBV6-6 to TRBJ1-2, with 8 positions matching TRBD1. Germline-derived CDR1 and CDR2 are MNHNY and SVGAGI (reference sequence). This CDR3 has 12 residues. After removal of 2 bases from V and 8 bases from J, the junction contained 1 base not matched to a gene. This chain's CDR3 is CASSYDRGGYTF. The CDR3, as DNA: TGTGCCAGCAGTTACGACAGGGGCGGCTACACCTTC.

Comment on this clonotype: A much bigger clone sits one base away, suggesting this may be a read error. This chain connects TRBV5-8 to TRBJ2-1; no reliable D call. Trimming removed 2 bases from V and 15 bases from J, with 15 bases in between. Per the germline V gene, CDR1 is SGHTS and CDR2 is YDEGEE. This CDR3 spans 12 amino acids. The CDR3, as DNA: TGTGCCAGCAGCTTACTTCTATCCGGAGTGTTCTTC. Its translation: CASSLLLSGVFF.

The chain carries TRBV20-1 and TRBJ2-7, with no clear D. CDR1 and CDR2 (germline): DFQATT, SNEGSKA (reference sequence). The CDR3 is made up of 11 amino acids. V was cut by 0 bases and J by 7 bases, with 7 bases left in between. The CDR3 protein is CSARDQGEQYF. The CDR3 DNA follows: TGCAGTGCTAGAGACCAAGGGGAGCAGTACTTC.

This clonotype has just a few counts. The rearrangement joins TRBV7-2 to TRBJ2-7, with D possibly matching TRBD2 (5 bases). V was pared by 1 base and J by 2 bases, with 12 bases between. The CDR3 has 15 residues. Germline V CDR1 and CDR2: SGHTA, FQGNSA. CDR3 DNA sequence: TGTGCCAGCAGCTTAGTAGCCCTAGCCGCCTACGAGCAGTACTTC. This codes for CASSLVALAAYEQYF.

The rearrangement links TRBV6-1 to TRBJ1-1; TRBD1 is a possible D gene (6 bases). The CDR3 contains 16 residues. CDR1 is MNHNS and CDR2 is SASEGT in the germline V gene. V gave up 5 bases and J gave up 1 base, with 17 bases separating them. In DNA form, the CDR3 reads TGTGCCAGCAGTCCGTTGGGGGGGCGAGGGAACACTGAAGCTTTCTTT. Its translation: CASSPLGGRGNTEAFF.

This clonotype was counted a few times. This chain uses TRBV6-2 or TRBV6-3 with TRBJ2-1, with unresolved D. Germline loops: CDR1 MNHEY, CDR2 SVGEGT. V lost 0 bases to trimming and J lost 3 bases, with 0 bases between them. The CDR3 runs to 12 residues. The CDR3: CASSYSYNEQFF. In DNA, the CDR3 is TGTGCCAGCAGTTACTCCTACAATGAGCAGTTCTTC.

This chain uses TRBV7-3 with TRBJ2-1; maybe TRBD2 (6 bases). V was pared by 6 bases and J by 6 bases, with 18 bases between. Germline values: CDR1 SGHTA, CDR2 FQGTGA. The CDR3 has 15 residues. Here the CDR3 DNA reads TGTGCCAGCAGTAGGTCGAGGGGAGGATCCAATGAGCAGTTCTTC. It is translated as CASSRSRGGSNEQFF.

This clonotype appeared a few times. The J gene is TRBJ1-2, the V gene TRBV5-1; D is possibly TRBD1 (5 bases). The V end lost 4 bases, the J end lost 1 base, and 17 bases lay between the germline ends. Per the germline V gene, CDR1 is SGHRS and CDR2 is YFSETQ. The CDR3 spans 16 residues. The CDR3 DNA reads as TGCGCCAGCAGCCACACCTACAGGAACTTTAACTATGGCTACACCTTC. Protein sequence: CASSHTYRNFNYGYTF.

The rearrangement uses TRBV6-2 or TRBV6-3 and TRBJ2-3; D is unresolved. V was cut by 7 bases and J by 4 bases, with 18 bases left in between. From germline, CDR1 is MNHEY and CDR2 SVGEGT. The CDR3 loop spans 15 amino acids. The DNA of the CDR3 is TGTGCCAGCACCGATCCTCGACATGGCGCAGATACGCAGTATTTT. As protein: CASTDPRHGADTQYF.

A few counts support this clonotype. The chain recombines TRBV7-7 with TRBJ2-5; the match to TRBD1 covers 7 bases. V lost 5 bases to trimming and J lost 1 base; unmatched junction nucleotides: 4. This CDR3 comprises 14 residues. The germline V gene encodes CDR1 SSHAT and CDR2 FNYEAQ (reference sequence). The CDR3 loop is CASSPTGFQETQYF. The DNA for the CDR3 is TGTGCCAGCAGCCCGACAGGGTTCCAAGAGACCCAGTACTTC.

This clonotype is labeled medium-sized. This chain uses TRBV20-1 with TRBJ2-2; no clear D. The ends were cut back, 3 bases at V and 7 bases at J, with 12 bases in the middle. CDR3 length equals 13 residues. CDR1 and CDR2 from the germline V gene are DFQATT and SNEGSKA (reference sequence). The CDR3 sequence: CSASNYVDGELFF. CDR3 in DNA: TGCAGTGCTAGTAACTATGTCGACGGGGAGCTGTTTTTT.

This clonotype was seen a few times. The V and J genes are TRBV20-1 and TRBJ2-1; D is perhaps TRBD2 (6 bases). V lost 1 base and J lost 1, with 14 bases in between. Germline values: CDR1 DFQATT, CDR2 SNEGSKA (reference sequence). The CDR3 is 16 residues long. The CDR3 loop is CSARAPIAGSYNEQFF. CDR3 in DNA: TGCAGTGCTAGAGCGCCAATCGCGGGGTCCTACAATGAGCAGTTCTTC.

The sample holds a few counts of this clonotype. This chain uses TRBV7-9 with TRBJ1-1, with D maybe TRBD1 (5 bases). Trimming stripped 2 bases from V and 11 bases from J, with 12 bases between. This CDR3 has 12 amino acids. Germline CDR1 is SEHNR and CDR2 is FQNEAQ (reference sequence). In nucleotides, the CDR3 is TGTGCCAGCAGCTTAACGGGCAGGGACGCTTTCTTT. Its translation is CASSLTGRDAFF.

This clonotype was picked up a small number of times. The V and J genes are TRBV6-5 and TRBJ2-3, with D perhaps given as TRBD1 or TRBD2 (6 bases each). The CDR3 covers 15 residues. The germline V gene encodes CDR1 MNHEY and CDR2 SVGAGI. Trimming took off 6 bases at V and 2 bases at J, with 15 bases between the two ends. Here the CDR3 reads CASRYRAGYTDTQYF. The DNA of the CDR3 is TGTGCCAGCAGGTACAGGGCGGGGTACACAGATACGCAGTATTTT.

This clonotype has more than one count but fewer than ten. J is TRBJ1-2 and V is TRBV18; 10 bases are a match to TRBD1. Germline lookup yields CDR1 KGHSH and CDR2 LQKENI. The CDR3 is 16 residues long. The V segment lost 8 bases and the J segment 1 base; nucleotides outside the gene matches: 10. The CDR3 spells CASAEGQGTFNYGYTF. CDR3 sequence (DNA): TGTGCCAGCGCAGAGGGACAGGGGACCTTTAACTATGGCTACACCTTC.

The sample holds many counts of this clonotype. This sequence joins TRBV9 and TRBJ2-7; 9 nucleotides agree with TRBD1. CDR3 length equals 18 residues. Germline V lookup: CDR1 SGDLS, CDR2 YYNGEE. The J segment lost 5 bases and the V segment lost 2 bases, leaving 17 bases of the junction unmatched. CDR3 region: CASSVGPGTGFESHEQYF. The DNA of the CDR3 is TGTGCCAGCAGCGTGGGGCCCGGGACAGGGTTCGAATCCCACGAGCAGTACTTC.

The J gene is TRBJ2-1, the V gene TRBV5-1, with 7 bases lining up with TRBD1. Germline V CDR1 and CDR2: SGHRS, YFSETQ. The CDR3 covers 15 residues. With 0 bases clipped from V and 3 bases from J, the junction kept 3 bases outside the gene matches. The CDR3 nucleotides are TGCGCCAGCAGCTTGGCCGGGGACAGCTACAATGAGCAGTTCTTC. It encodes CASSLAGDSYNEQFF.

This clonotype was observed a few times. The gene calls are TRBV5-1 and TRBJ2-2; no definite D call. The length of the CDR3 is 14 residues. Trimming shortened V by 4 bases and J by 7 bases, and 14 bases separated the two germline ends. Per germline, CDR1 SGHRS and CDR2 YFSETQ. CDR3 residues: CASSPRTEDGELFF. Here the CDR3 DNA reads TGCGCCAGCAGCCCACGGACCGAGGACGGGGAGCTGTTTTTT.

The rearrangement joins TRBV11-2 to TRBJ1-2; maybe TRBD1 (5 bases). CDR1 and CDR2 (germline): SGHAT, FQNNGV. Trimming removed 5 bases at V and 7 bases at J, with 14 bases between. The CDR3 is 13 residues long. The CDR3 is CASSLKQDLGYTF. DNA of the CDR3: TGTGCCAGCAGCCTTAAACAGGACCTTGGCTACACCTTC. The variable domain in full, completed from reference TRBV11-2 and TRBJ1-2, reads EAGVAQSPRYKIIEKRQSVAFWCNPISGHATLYWYQQILGQGPKLLIQFQNNGVVDDSQLPKDRFSAERLKGVDSTLKIQPAKLEDSAVYLCASSLKQDLGYTFGSGTRLTVV.

This clonotype was picked up many times. This chain uses TRBV29-1 with TRBJ2-3; D is possibly TRBD2 (5 bases). Trimming removed 8 bases from V and 3 bases from J, with 9 bases in between. Per the germline V gene, CDR1 is SQVTM and CDR2 is ANQGSEA. This CDR3 region has 11 residues. In nucleotides, the CDR3 is TGCAGCCTCTCGGGGACAGATACGCAGTATTTT. As protein: CSLSGTDTQYF.

The V gene is TRBV5-1, the J gene TRBJ2-1, with 10 bases that match TRBD2. CDR1 is SGHRS, CDR2 YFSETQ, per germline. The CDR3 has 15 residues. V shed 2 bases and J 5 bases; nucleotides not matched to a gene: 4. CDR3 residues: CASSLPSGGNNEQFF. CDR3 sequence (DNA): TGCGCCAGCAGCTTACCTAGCGGGGGTAACAATGAGCAGTTCTTC.

This clonotype was seen more than once but under ten times. The genes are TRBV10-3 and TRBJ1-6; D ambiguous. Germline CDR1 reads ENHRY; CDR2 reads SYGVKD. Trimming pared 0 bases from V and 9 bases from J, leaving 9 bases between. The CDR3 totals 14 residues. The CDR3, as DNA: TGTGCCATCAGTGAGTCGGGGAGAGGTTCACCCCTCCACTTT. It encodes CAISESGRGSPLHF.

Many counts were recorded for this clonotype. The chain carries TRBV19 and TRBJ2-4; the match to TRBD1 covers 9 bases. The CDR3 extends over 14 amino acids. V shed 5 bases, J shed 5 bases, and the junction held 4 bases outside the gene matches. Germline CDR1 reads LNHDA; CDR2 reads SQIVND (reference sequence). CDR3 sequence: CASSLGQGQNIQYF. CDR3 bases: TGTGCCAGTAGTTTGGGACAGGGCCAAAACATTCAGTACTTC. Complete variable domain (other parts from reference TRBV19 and TRBJ2-4): DGGITQSPKYLFRKEGQNVTLSCEQNLNHDAMYWYRQDPGQGLRLIYYSQIVNDFQKGDIAEGYSVSREKKESFPLTVTSAQKNPTAFYLCASSLGQGQNIQYFGAGTRLSVL.